The 23 T cell receptor beta chains listed next were all sequenced from one sample in a study of post-analysis software for immune sequencing data. General study findings and limits: Four or five TRBV segments (TRBV5-6, TRBV5-1 and TRBV20-1 among them) occurred more frequently in patients than in controls.

Their antigens remain unidentified. Prepared TCR beta cDNA libraries contained unique molecular identifiers. TCRdb re-called the PCR reads with MiXCR, one entry per CDR3 protein. Among roughly 430,000 distinct CDR3 sequences listed, about 40% were seen once. Sequenced sample: blood. The receptors originated from a girl aged 2 to 10 with multiple sclerosis.

The chain combines TRBV5-1 with TRBJ2-3; D unclear. CDR3 size: 13 residues. V lost 6 bases and J 3 bases, leaving 11 bases between the germline ends. In germline, CDR1 is SGHRS, CDR2 YFSETQ. The CDR3 protein is CASNGWLTDTQYF. The CDR3 DNA is TGCGCCAGCAACGGGTGGTTGACAGATACGCAGTATTTT.

V is TRBV4-3 and J is TRBJ1-4; no firm D call. Germline V gene lookup returns CDR1 LGHNA and CDR2 YSLEER. The CDR3 spans 15 residues. Trimming took 6 bases from V and 3 from J, leaving 14 bases between them. CDR3 region: CASRLQRAANEKLFF. As DNA, the CDR3 is TGCGCCAGCAGGCTACAGAGGGCGGCTAATGAAAAACTGTTTTTT.

This chain uses TRBV29-1 with TRBJ2-1, with 11 nucleotides matching TRBD2. The trim removed 3 bases at V and 5 bases at J, leaving 9 bases unmatched. Germline V CDR1 and CDR2: SQVTM, ANQGSEA. CDR3 length: 16 residues. CDR3 sequence (DNA): TGCAGCGTTGAGGGAGTAGCGGGGGGGAATGACAATGAGCAGTTCTTC. Its protein is CSVEGVAGGNDNEQFF.

This chain joins TRBV28 and TRBJ2-1, with 9 bases aligning to TRBD1. CDR1 is MDHEN, CDR2 SYDVKM, per germline. The CDR3 is made up of 13 amino acids. Losses at the gene ends were 11 bases for V and 10 bases for J; bases not matched to a gene: 12. As DNA, the CDR3 is TGTGCCGGCGTAAACCCGGACAGGGGAGAGCAGTTCTTC. Translating it yields CAGVNPDRGEQFF.

The rearrangement uses TRBV2 and TRBJ1-5, with TRBD1 matching 7 bases. V was pared by 4 bases and J by 5 bases, with 5 bases of the junction left unmatched. This CDR3 spans 14 amino acids. Looked up from germline, CDR1 is SNHLY and CDR2 is FYNNEI. The CDR3 DNA sequence: TGTGCCAGCAGTGGGAGGGACAGATATCAGCCCCAGCATTTT. It is translated as CASSGRDRYQPQHF.

The chain recombines TRBV20-1 with TRBJ2-7; 15 nucleotides line up with TRBD2. The CDR3 is 16 residues long. Trimming at V came to 5 bases and at J to 2 bases, leaving 7 bases not matched to a gene. Per the germline V gene, CDR1 is DFQATT and CDR2 is SNEGSKA (reference sequence). Here the CDR3 DNA reads TGCAGTGCTTCCGGGACTAGCGGGAGGCCTACCTACGAGCAGTACTTC. Translated, it gives CSASGTSGRPTYEQYF.

The chain uses TRBV5-1 and TRBJ1-2; 7 bases align to TRBD1. V was pared by 3 bases and J by 8 bases, with 13 bases of the junction left unmatched. This CDR3 is built from 15 residues. Germline V gene data show CDR1 as SGHRS and CDR2 as YFSETQ. The CDR3 nucleotides are TGCGCCAGCAGCTCAGAAACCGGGACAGCGTTCGGCTACACCTTC. Translating it yields CASSSETGTAFGYTF.

The chain combines TRBV29-1 with TRBJ2-7; a weak D match, TRBD1 (5 bases). Trimming removed 6 bases at V and 3 bases at J, with 12 bases between. Germline V lookup: CDR1 SQVTM, CDR2 ANQGSEA. The CDR3 covers 12 residues. The CDR3 sequence is CSVRESGYEQYF. For the CDR3, the DNA is TGCAGCGTCAGGGAATCAGGCTACGAGCAGTACTTC.

This chain uses TRBV4-1 with TRBJ2-7, with 7 positions matching TRBD2. V was clipped by 6 bases and J by 4 bases; unmatched bases: 6. The germline gives CDR1 MGHRA, CDR2 YSYEKL. The CDR3 totals 13 residues. CDR3 sequence: CASSSGTKYEQYF. The CDR3 bases are TGCGCCAGCAGTTCCGGGACTAAATACGAGCAGTACTTC.

This chain connects TRBV20-1 to TRBJ1-5, with 9 positions matching TRBD1. The ends lost 2 bases at V and 4 bases at J; junction bases unmatched: 6. The CDR3 is made up of 15 amino acids. Germline loops: CDR1 DFQATT, CDR2 SNEGSKA (reference sequence). The DNA for the CDR3 is TGCAGTGCTAGACCGGTGGGGACAGGGAATCAGCCCCAGCATTTT. Translated, it gives CSARPVGTGNQPQHF.

This clonotype occurred a few times. The rearrangement joins TRBV10-3 to TRBJ1-2; 10 positions match TRBD1. CDR3 length equals 14 residues. Germline V lookup: CDR1 ENHRY, CDR2 SYGVKD. V lost 6 bases and J lost 4; bases outside the gene matches: 5. In DNA form, the CDR3 reads TGTGCCATCAGCTGGGGACAGGGGAGCTATGGCTACACCTTC. It is translated as CAISWGQGSYGYTF.

V gene TRBV7-6 combines with J gene TRBJ2-1, with D perhaps TRBD2 (5 bases). The ends were cut back, 1 base at V and 4 bases at J, with 8 bases in the middle. CDR1 and CDR2 (germline): SGHVS, FNYEAQ. This CDR3 is built from 14 residues. CDR3 in DNA: TGTGCCAGCAGCTTAGAGGACTCGTACAATGAGCAGTTCTTC. Translating gives CASSLEDSYNEQFF.

J is TRBJ2-5 and V is TRBV5-1, with 16 bases that match TRBD2. The CDR3 is 15 residues long. V lost 4 bases and J lost 11; bases outside the gene matches: 8. Germline V gene sequence: CDR1 SGHRS, CDR2 YFSETQ. This chain's CDR3 is CASSGTGLAGGMQYF. The DNA of the CDR3 is TGCGCCAGCAGCGGCACGGGACTAGCGGGAGGGATGCAGTACTTC.

The rearrangement uses TRBV12-3 or TRBV12-4 and TRBJ2-7, with TRBD2 as a possible D gene (5 bases). V shed 1 base and J shed 1 base, with 8 bases lying between them. The CDR3 spans 14 residues. This chain's CDR3 is CASSLGRRSYEQYF. CDR3 nucleotide sequence: TGTGCCAGCAGTTTAGGTAGGAGGTCCTACGAGCAGTACTTC.

The chain couples TRBV10-3 to TRBJ1-2; D remains unclear. CDR3 size: 16 residues. CDR1 ENHRY and CDR2 SYGVKD come from the germline V gene. V shed 6 bases and J shed 0 bases, with 17 bases lying between them. CDR3 sequence (DNA): TGTGCCATCAGAAACGGTCTTAGTACCACTAACTATGGCTACACCTTC. This encodes CAIRNGLSTTNYGYTF.

The rearrangement uses TRBV12-3 or TRBV12-4 and TRBJ2-1; weak D call: TRBD1 (5 bases). V was cut by 5 bases and J by 0 bases, with 14 bases left in between. The CDR3 totals 16 residues. The CDR3 region has the DNA TGTGCCAGCAGTCACGCAGGGAAGAGCTCCTACAATGAGCAGTTCTTC. It translates to CASSHAGKSSYNEQFF.

This clonotype showed up many times. The rearrangement joins TRBV5-6 to TRBJ1-2, with 10 bases that match TRBD1. CDR3 length equals 13 residues. V shed 4 bases and J 8 bases; nucleotides not matched to a gene: 5. CDR1 and CDR2 from the germline V gene are SGHDT and YYEEEE. CDR3 DNA: TGTGCCAGCAGCCTCGGACAGGGGGAAGGCTACACCTTC. This encodes CASSLGQGEGYTF.

Details on this clonotype: The junction and the germline gene differ at one end; a read error may be behind it. This chain connects TRBV7-6 to TRBJ1-3; 7 bases match TRBD1. Germline V CDR1 and CDR2: SGHVS, FNYEAQ. The CDR3 consists of 19 residues. As DNA, the CDR3 is TGTGCCAGCAGCTTAGCCGCAGGGGGAGTGGATTTCTCGGGAAACACCAGATATTTT. It encodes CASSLAAGGVDFSGNTRYF.

This rearrangement joins TRBV6-5 to TRBJ2-7; D may be TRBD2 (6 bases). Deletions cut 5 bases from V and 2 bases from J, with 19 bases between. Germline loops: CDR1 MNHEY, CDR2 SVGAGI. The CDR3 covers 16 residues. CDR3 residues: CASSSTSSRDPYEQYF. Here the CDR3 DNA reads TGTGCCAGCAGTAGTACTAGCTCGAGAGACCCCTACGAGCAGTACTTC.

The chain links TRBV27 to TRBJ1-2; no reliable D call. Germline assignment: CDR1 MNHEY and CDR2 SMNVEV (reference sequence). V was pared by 6 bases and J by 6 bases, with 17 bases between. The CDR3 consists of 14 residues. The DNA for the CDR3 is TGTGCCAGCAGGCCTGTAGGTGTCTGGGATGGCTACACCTTC. It yields the protein CASRPVGVWDGYTF.

The rearrangement links TRBV13 to TRBJ2-1; D call uncertain. V gave up 5 bases and J gave up 0 bases, with 11 bases separating them. The CDR3 runs 15 residues. Germline-derived CDR1 and CDR2 are PRHDT and FYEKMQ (reference sequence). In nucleotides, the CDR3 is TGTGCCAGCAGCCTGAAGTCCAGCTCCTACAATGAGCAGTTCTTC. Translating gives CASSLKSSSYNEQFF.

This clonotype was counted at least ten times. V is TRBV12-3 or TRBV12-4 and J is TRBJ2-7; 9 positions match TRBD1. The CDR3 totals 14 residues. Trimming at V came to 6 bases and at J to 4 bases, leaving 7 bases not matched to a gene. CDR3 sequence: CASSFGTGSYEQYF. Here the CDR3 DNA reads TGTGCCAGCAGCTTCGGGACAGGGAGTTACGAGCAGTACTTC.

The rearrangement links TRBV7-8 to TRBJ2-1; a possible D gene is TRBD2 (5 bases). The germline CDR1 and CDR2 sequences are SGHVS and FQNEAQ. Trimming took 7 bases from V and 2 from J, leaving 15 bases between them. The CDR3 covers 15 residues. CDR3 bases: TGTGCCAGCACCCTAGAGGGCCTCACCTACAATGAGCAGTTCTTC. Protein sequence: CASTLEGLTYNEQFF.